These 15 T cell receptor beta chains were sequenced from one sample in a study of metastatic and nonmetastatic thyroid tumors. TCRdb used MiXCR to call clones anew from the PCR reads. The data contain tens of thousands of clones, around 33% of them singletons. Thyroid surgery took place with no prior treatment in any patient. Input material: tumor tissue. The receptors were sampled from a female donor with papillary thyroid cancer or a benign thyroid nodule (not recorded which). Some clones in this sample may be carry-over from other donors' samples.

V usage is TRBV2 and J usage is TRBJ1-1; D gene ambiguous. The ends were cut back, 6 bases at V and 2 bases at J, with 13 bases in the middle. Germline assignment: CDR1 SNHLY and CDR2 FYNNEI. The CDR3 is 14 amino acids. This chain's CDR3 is CASRTAVSNTEAFF. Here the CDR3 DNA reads TGTGCCAGCAGGACGGCAGTATCAAACACTGAAGCTTTCTTT.

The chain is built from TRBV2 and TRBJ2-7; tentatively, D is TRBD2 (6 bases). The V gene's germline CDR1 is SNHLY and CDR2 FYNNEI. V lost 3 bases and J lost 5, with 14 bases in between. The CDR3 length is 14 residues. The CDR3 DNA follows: TGTGCCAGCAGTGACTTGGAGGGGACGGACGAGCAGTACTTC. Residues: CASSDLEGTDEQYF.

The CDR3 region is CAWEDIQTQYF. Here the CDR3 DNA reads TGTGCCTGGGAAGACATCCAGACGCAGTATTTT. This chain connects TRBV30 to TRBJ2-3; D unclear. CDR1 GTSNPN and CDR2 SVGIG come from the germline V gene (reference sequence). The CDR3 is 11 amino acids. Deletions cut 5 bases from V and 9 bases from J, with 12 bases between. The full variable domain, rest sourced from reference TRBV30 and TRBJ2-3, is SQTIHQWPATLVQPVGSPLSLECTVEGTSNPNLYWYRQAAGRGLQLLFYSVGIGQISSEVPQNLSASRPQDRQFILSSKKLLLSDSGFYLCAWEDIQTQYFGPGTRLTVL.

The CDR3 reads CAWGRGSTGELFF. The CDR3 DNA follows: TGTGCCTGGGGGCGGGGATCCACCGGGGAGCTGTTTTTT. The chain recombines TRBV30 with TRBJ2-2; D is possibly TRBD2 (6 bases). The V end lost 5 bases, the J end lost 4 bases, and 11 bases lay between the germline ends. Germline assignment: CDR1 GTSNPN and CDR2 SVGIG (reference sequence). This CDR3 comprises 13 residues.

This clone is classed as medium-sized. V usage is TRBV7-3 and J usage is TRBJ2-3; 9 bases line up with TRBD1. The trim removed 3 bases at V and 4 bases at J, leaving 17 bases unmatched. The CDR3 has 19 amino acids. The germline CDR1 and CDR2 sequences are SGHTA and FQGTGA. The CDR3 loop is CASSFVVGNRGRPPDTQYF. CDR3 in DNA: TGTGCCAGCAGCTTTGTGGTGGGGAACAGGGGGCGTCCACCAGATACGCAGTATTTT.

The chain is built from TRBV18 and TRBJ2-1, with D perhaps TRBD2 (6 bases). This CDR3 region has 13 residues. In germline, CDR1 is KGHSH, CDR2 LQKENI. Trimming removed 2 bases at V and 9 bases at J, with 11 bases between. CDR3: CASSPRRDSEQFF. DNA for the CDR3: TGTGCCAGCTCACCAAGGCGGGATAGTGAGCAGTTCTTC.

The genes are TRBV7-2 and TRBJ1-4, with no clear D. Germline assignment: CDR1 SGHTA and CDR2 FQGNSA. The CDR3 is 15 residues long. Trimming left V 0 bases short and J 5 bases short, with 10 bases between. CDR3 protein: CASSLASGSNEKLFF. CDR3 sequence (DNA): TGTGCCAGCAGCTTAGCCTCGGGGTCCAATGAAAAACTGTTTTTT.

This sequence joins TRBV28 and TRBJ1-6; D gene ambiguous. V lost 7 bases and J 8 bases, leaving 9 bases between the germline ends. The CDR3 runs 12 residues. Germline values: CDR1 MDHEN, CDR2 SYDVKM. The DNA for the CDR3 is TGTGCCAGCAAAGGCGTCTATTCACCCCTCCACTTT. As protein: CASKGVYSPLHF.

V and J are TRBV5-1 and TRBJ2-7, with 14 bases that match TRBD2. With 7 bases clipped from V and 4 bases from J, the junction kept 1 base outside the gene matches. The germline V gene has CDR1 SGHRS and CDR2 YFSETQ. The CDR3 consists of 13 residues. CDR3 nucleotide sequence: TGCGCCAGCCGGACTAGCGGGGGGTACGAGCAGTACTTC. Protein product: CASRTSGGYEQYF.

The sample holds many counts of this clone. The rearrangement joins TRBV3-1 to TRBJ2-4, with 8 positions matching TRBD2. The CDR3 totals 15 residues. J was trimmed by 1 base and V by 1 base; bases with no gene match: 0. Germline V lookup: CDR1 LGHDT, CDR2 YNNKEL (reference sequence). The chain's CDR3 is CASSQAGGAKNIQYF. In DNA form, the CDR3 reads TGTGCCAGCAGCCAAGCGGGGGGGGCCAAAAACATTCAGTACTTC.

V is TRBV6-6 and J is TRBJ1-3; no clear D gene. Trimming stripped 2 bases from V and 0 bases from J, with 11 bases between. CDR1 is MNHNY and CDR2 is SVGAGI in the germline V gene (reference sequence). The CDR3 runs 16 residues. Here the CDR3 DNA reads TGTGCCAGCAGTTACCCGGACGGGAACTCTGGAAACACCATATATTTT. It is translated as CASSYPDGNSGNTIYF.

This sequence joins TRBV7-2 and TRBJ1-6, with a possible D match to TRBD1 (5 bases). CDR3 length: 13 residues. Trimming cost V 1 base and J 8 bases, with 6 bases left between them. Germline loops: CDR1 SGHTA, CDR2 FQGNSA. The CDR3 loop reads CASSLVQDSPLHF. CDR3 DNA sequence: TGTGCCAGCAGCTTAGTACAGGATTCACCCCTCCACTTT.

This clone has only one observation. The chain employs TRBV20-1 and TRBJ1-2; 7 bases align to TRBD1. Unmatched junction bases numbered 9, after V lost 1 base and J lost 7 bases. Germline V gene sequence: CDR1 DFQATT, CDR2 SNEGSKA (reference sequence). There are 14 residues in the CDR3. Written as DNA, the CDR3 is TGCAGTGCTAGAGTTAAAGGGGGCAGGGGTGGCTACACCTTC. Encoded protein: CSARVKGGRGGYTF.

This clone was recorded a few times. CDR3 sequence (DNA): TGTGCCAGCAGAGTGGGCGGGGGGGGAATTAGCACAGATACGCAGTATTTT. Translation gives CASRVGGGGISTDTQYF. The chain combines TRBV6-2 or TRBV6-3 with TRBJ2-3; TRBD2 matches 9 bases. There are 17 residues in the CDR3. Germline CDR1 and CDR2: MNHEY and SVGEGT. After removal of 6 bases from V and 0 bases from J, the junction contained 10 bases not matched to a gene.

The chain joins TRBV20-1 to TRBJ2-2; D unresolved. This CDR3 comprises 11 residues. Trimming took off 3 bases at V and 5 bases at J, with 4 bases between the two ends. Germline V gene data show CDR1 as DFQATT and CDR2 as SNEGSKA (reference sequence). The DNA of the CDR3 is TGCAGTGCTAGCGATACCGGGGAGCTGTTTTTT. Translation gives CSASDTGELFF.